The 7 T cell receptor beta chains reported below all come from one sample, sequenced in a study of CD8+CD57+ T cells in acquired aplastic anemia. TCR beta VDJ combinations and CDR3 sequences were profiled from genomic DNA. One entry per CDR3 protein results from TCRdb running MiXCR on the reads. The table includes under 200,000 distinct CDR3 sequences, under 70% detected once. The sample taken for sequencing was sorted CD4+, CD8+, or CD8+CD57+ T cells (not recorded which) from PBMCs. The receptors were sampled from a human donor with severe aplastic anemia or a healthy control (not recorded which).

The chain is built from TRBV20-1 and TRBJ1-6; unclear D gene. CDR1 is DFQATT and CDR2 is SNEGSKA in the germline V gene (reference sequence). The CDR3 totals 14 residues. Trimming cost V 1 base and J 6 bases, with 10 bases left between them. The chain's CDR3 is CSARGAELNSPLHF. The CDR3 region has the DNA TGCAGTGCTAGAGGGGCAGAGCTTAATTCACCCCTCCACTTT.

This clonotype was counted between two and nine times. This chain uses TRBV6-4 with TRBJ2-2; the match to TRBD2 covers 10 bases. The V segment lost 4 bases and the J segment 1 base; nucleotides outside the gene matches: 0. The germline CDR1 and CDR2 sequences are MRHNA and SNTAGT. This CDR3 comprises 15 residues. Here the CDR3 reads CASSGTSGNTGELFF. For the CDR3, the DNA is TGTGCCAGCAGTGGGACTAGCGGGAACACCGGGGAGCTGTTTTTT.

V gene TRBV9 combines with J gene TRBJ2-7; D unclear. V shed 3 bases and J shed 12 bases, with 22 bases lying between them. Germline assignment: CDR1 SGDLS and CDR2 YYNGEE. The CDR3 has 14 residues. This CDR3 is CASSAPGTPYVMYF. DNA for the CDR3: TGTGCCAGCAGCGCCCCCGGTACACCTTACGTGATGTACTTC.

The V call is TRBV7-3, the J call TRBJ2-7; tentatively, D is TRBD2 (5 bases). Trimming shortened V by 3 bases and J by 3 bases, and 12 bases separated the two germline ends. The CDR3 is made up of 14 amino acids. CDR1 is SGHTA and CDR2 is FQGTGA in the germline V gene. CDR3 residues: CASSLGVTHYEQYF. The CDR3 DNA reads as TGTGCCAGCAGCTTGGGAGTGACACACTACGAGCAGTACTTC.

The V and J genes are TRBV7-6 and TRBJ2-3, with D perhaps matching TRBD1 or TRBD2 (7 bases each). There are 16 residues in the CDR3. Trimming stripped 1 base from V and 4 bases from J, with 15 bases between. Germline loops: CDR1 SGHVS, CDR2 FNYEAQ. The CDR3 loop is CASSLGPGGGSDTQYF. CDR3 nucleotide sequence: TGTGCCAGCAGCTTAGGCCCAGGGGGGGGTTCAGATACGCAGTATTTT.

The chain carries TRBV5-1 and TRBJ1-1; TRBD1 might be the D (5 bases). With 5 bases removed from V and 8 bases from J, the gap between germline ends came to 13 bases. This CDR3 has 12 amino acids. Germline V lookup: CDR1 SGHRS, CDR2 YFSETQ. Here the CDR3 reads CASSRGHDEAFF. For the CDR3, the DNA is TGCGCCAGCAGTAGGGGCCACGACGAAGCTTTCTTT.

On this clonotype: At one end the junction does not follow the germline gene, possibly because of a read error. The chain uses TRBV2 and TRBJ2-1; D is perhaps TRBD1 or TRBD2 (6 bases each). The CDR3 loop spans 15 amino acids. Looked up from germline, CDR1 is SNHLY and CDR2 is FYNNEI. CDR3 nucleotides: TGTGCCAGCACTCAAGGGGGAGGCTCCCACAATGAGCAGTTCTTC. It specifies CASTQGGGSHNEQFF.